Below, 31 T cell receptor beta chains from the same sample are listed, as sequenced in a study of T cell changes during pregnancy in multiple sclerosis. Clones were read by immunoSEQ multiplex PCR, and TCRdb kept only the in-frame ones, dropping some. This table has some 52,000 clones, approximately 92% appearing once. Sequenced material: CD4+ T cells from peripheral blood mononuclear cells, taken in the third trimester of pregnancy. These receptors all stem from a female donor with multiple sclerosis, enrolled in a pregnancy study.

The genes are TRBV5-1 and TRBJ1-1; 9 nucleotides align to TRBD1. Germline V gene data show CDR1 as SGHRS and CDR2 as YFSETQ. V trimming: 0 bases; J trimming: 5 bases; junction bases outside the gene matches: 5. This CDR3 is built from 15 residues. The CDR3 loop reads CASSLAGQGKTEAFF. CDR3 in DNA: TGCGCCAGCAGCTTGGCGGGACAGGGAAAAACTGAAGCTTTCTTT.

V gene TRBV5-4 combines with J gene TRBJ1-2; 11 nucleotides align to TRBD1. There are 16 residues in the CDR3. J gave up 4 bases and V 4 bases, and 9 bases lay outside the gene matches. Germline CDR1 and CDR2: SGHNT and YYREEE (reference sequence). CDR3 residues: CASSTGTGGSGYGYTF. The CDR3 bases are TGTGCCAGCAGCACCGGGACAGGGGGTAGTGGCTATGGCTACACCTTC.

The chain is built from TRBV5-6 and TRBJ2-1; TRBD1 matches 7 bases. With 4 bases clipped from V and 4 bases from J, the junction kept 8 bases outside the gene matches. Germline lookup yields CDR1 SGHDT and CDR2 YYEEEE. The CDR3 sequence is 15 residues long. The chain's CDR3 is CASSPGTALYNEQFF. CDR3 DNA sequence: TGTGCCAGCAGCCCGGGGACAGCCCTGTACAATGAGCAGTTCTTC. Full variable domain (outside the CDR3, taken from reference TRBV5-6 and TRBJ2-1): DAGVTQSPTHLIKTRGQQVTLRCSPKSGHDTVSWYQQALGQGPQFIFQYYEEEERQRGNFPDRFSGHQFPNYSSELNVNALLLGDSALYLCASSPGTALYNEQFFGPGTRLTVL.

The rearrangement links TRBV6-1 to TRBJ2-2; 7 nucleotides match TRBD2. This CDR3 region has 15 residues. CDR1 and CDR2 (germline): MNHNS, SASEGT. The J segment lost 3 bases and the V segment lost 4 bases, leaving 5 bases of the junction unmatched. The CDR3 loop reads CASSGPSGYTGELFF. The CDR3 region has the DNA TGTGCCAGCAGTGGGCCTAGCGGCTACACCGGGGAGCTGTTTTTT.

The V call is TRBV29-1, the J call TRBJ1-1; D is undetermined. There are 15 residues in the CDR3. V was cut by 3 bases and J by 1 base, with 15 bases left in between. CDR1 is SQVTM and CDR2 is ANQGSEA in the germline V gene. CDR3 sequence reads: CSVDFLAATNTEAFF. The CDR3 DNA reads TGCAGCGTTGATTTTCTGGCAGCGACGAACACTGAAGCTTTCTTT. The variable domain in full, with the rest retrieved from reference TRBV29-1 and TRBJ1-1, is SAVISQKPSRDICQRGTSLTIQCQVDSQVTMMFWYRQQPGQSLTLIATANQGSEATYESGFVIDKFPISRPNLTFSTLTVSNMSPEDSSIYLCSVDFLAATNTEAFFGQGTRLTVV.

The rearrangement uses TRBV5-1 and TRBJ2-7; TRBD2 might be the D (5 bases). The CDR3 totals 15 residues. V lost 2 bases and J lost 3, with 15 bases in between. The germline CDR1 and CDR2 sequences are SGHRS and YFSETQ. The CDR3 reads CASSLSTSEVYEQYF. CDR3 coding DNA: TGCGCCAGCAGCTTATCAACTAGTGAGGTCTACGAGCAGTACTTC. Together with reference TRBV5-1 and TRBJ2-7, the CDR3 gives the full variable domain: KAGVTQTPRYLIKTRGQQVTLSCSPISGHRSVSWYQQTPGQGLQFLFEYFSETQRNKGNFPGRFSGRQFSNSRSEMNVSTLELGDSALYLCASSLSTSEVYEQYFGPGTRLTVT.

The chain carries TRBV4-2 and TRBJ2-3; D call uncertain. The germline V gene encodes CDR1 LGHNA and CDR2 YNFKEQ. The CDR3 loop spans 14 amino acids. Trimming pared 4 bases from V and 1 base from J, leaving 9 bases between. As DNA, the CDR3 is TGTGCCAGCAGCCCCCTTTCGGGCACAGATACGCAGTATTTT. Amino acids: CASSPLSGTDTQYF.

The gene calls are TRBV6-5 and TRBJ1-3; 10 positions match TRBD1. Germline V lookup: CDR1 MNHEY, CDR2 SVGAGI. The J segment lost 8 bases and the V segment lost 5 bases, leaving 6 bases of the junction unmatched. The CDR3 has 14 amino acids. CDR3 protein: CASSPGQGLYTIYF. As DNA, the CDR3 is TGTGCCAGCAGTCCGGGACAGGGGTTATACACCATATATTTT.

The rearrangement joins TRBV6-5 to TRBJ2-7; 9 positions agree with TRBD1. The CDR3 runs to 14 residues. V shed 6 bases and J 2 bases; nucleotides not matched to a gene: 5. CDR1 is MNHEY, CDR2 SVGAGI, per germline. This CDR3 reads CASRGQGGTYEQYF. The CDR3 DNA sequence: TGTGCCAGCAGGGGACAGGGAGGGACCTACGAGCAGTACTTC.

The J gene is TRBJ1-6, the V gene TRBV11-3; D remains unclear. The germline CDR1 and CDR2 sequences are SGHNT and YENEEA. Trimming cost V 0 bases and J 9 bases, with 6 bases left between them. There are 13 residues in the CDR3. DNA of the CDR3: TGTGCCAGCAGCTTAGATCCTACTTCACCCCTCCACTTT. It codes for CASSLDPTSPLHF.

V usage is TRBV19 and J usage is TRBJ2-7; 7 bases fit TRBD1. This CDR3 is built from 13 residues. Germline CDR1 LNHDA, CDR2 SQIVND (reference sequence). V dropped 4 bases and J dropped 7; count of bases not matched to a gene: 7. The CDR3 region has the DNA TGTGCCAGTAGTACCCAGACAGGGCAAGAGCAGTACTTC. It yields the protein CASSTQTGQEQYF.

The rearrangement uses TRBV5-5 and TRBJ2-7; perhaps TRBD2 as D (6 bases). CDR3 length: 14 residues. Germline assignment: CDR1 SGHKS and CDR2 YYEKEE (reference sequence). Trimming took off 0 bases at V and 3 bases at J, with 10 bases between the two ends. The CDR3 nucleotides read TGTGCCAGCAGCTTGGTGGGGGACTTCTACGAGCAGTACTTC. It is translated as CASSLVGDFYEQYF.

The CDR3 reads CASSAPGNTEAFF. CDR3 sequence (DNA): TGTGCCAGCAGTGCCCCCGGGAATACTGAAGCTTTCTTT. The genes are TRBV6-1 and TRBJ1-1; D uncertain. The CDR3 totals 13 residues. Germline assignment: CDR1 MNHNS and CDR2 SASEGT. V shed 4 bases and J shed 5 bases, with 11 bases lying between them.

The chain combines TRBV6-1 with TRBJ2-3; D gene uncertain. Germline lookup yields CDR1 MNHNS and CDR2 SASEGT. CDR3 length: 15 amino acids. V dropped 4 bases and J dropped 0 bases, with 11 bases sitting between them. This CDR3 reads CASSAVAASTDTQYF. CDR3 sequence (DNA): TGTGCCAGCAGTGCCGTAGCAGCCAGCACAGATACGCAGTATTTT.

This clone occurred once. The genes are TRBV18 and TRBJ2-4; the match to TRBD2 covers 9 bases. V lost 2 bases and J lost 6; bases outside the gene matches: 5. Looked up from germline, CDR1 is KGHSH and CDR2 is LQKENI. The CDR3 consists of 15 residues. CDR3 DNA: TGTGCCAGCTCACCAGTTGCGGGGGGGTCAAACATTCAGTACTTC. Its translation: CASSPVAGGSNIQYF.

This chain joins TRBV7-2 and TRBJ1-5; D unclear. Germline V lookup: CDR1 SGHTA, CDR2 FQGNSA. V was pared by 5 bases and J by 7 bases, with 12 bases between. The CDR3 is made up of 13 amino acids. As DNA, the CDR3 is TGTGCCAGCAGCGCGGGCCCCGGCCAGCCCCAGCATTTT. This encodes CASSAGPGQPQHF.

This clone was found once. J is TRBJ1-6 and V is TRBV4-2; D not certain. Between the trimmed V and J ends, which lost 0 bases and 5 bases, there was a span of 5 bases. Germline loops: CDR1 LGHNA, CDR2 YNFKEQ. The CDR3 runs to 14 residues. CDR3 amino acids: CASSQESDNSPLHF. Written as DNA, the CDR3 is TGTGCCAGCAGCCAAGAGTCTGATAATTCACCCCTCCACTTT.

This chain uses TRBV5-1 with TRBJ2-1, with 10 bases aligning to TRBD2. Per the germline V gene, CDR1 is SGHRS and CDR2 is YFSETQ. CDR3 length: 16 residues. V gave up 1 base and J gave up 2 bases; unmatched junction bases: 3. CDR3 sequence (DNA): TGCGCCAGCAGCTTGAGCGGGAGGGGCCCCTACAATGAGCAGTTCTTC. Translating it yields CASSLSGRGPYNEQFF.

CDR3 loop: CASSLEVSGVEEKLFF. For the CDR3, the DNA is TGCGCCAGCAGCTTGGAAGTTTCAGGGGTAGAGGAAAAACTGTTTTTT. The J gene is TRBJ1-4, the V gene TRBV5-1; possible D gene TRBD1, 6 bases. The germline V gene has CDR1 SGHRS and CDR2 YFSETQ. The CDR3 covers 16 residues. V shed 0 bases and J shed 8 bases, with 17 bases lying between them. Full variable domain (rest looked up from reference TRBV5-1 and TRBJ1-4): KAGVTQTPRYLIKTRGQQVTLSCSPISGHRSVSWYQQTPGQGLQFLFEYFSETQRNKGNFPGRFSGRQFSNSRSEMNVSTLELGDSALYLCASSLEVSGVEEKLFFGSGTQLSVL.

V is TRBV29-1 and J is TRBJ2-3; D is possibly TRBD2 (7 bases). CDR3 length: 14 residues. Germline V gives CDR1 SQVTM, CDR2 ANQGSEA. Trimming cost V 5 bases and J 11 bases, with 23 bases left between them. The CDR3 DNA reads as TGCAGCGTTAAAACTAGCGCCACACAGGGTGGGCAGTATTTT. It yields the protein CSVKTSATQGGQYF.

This sequence joins TRBV7-7 and TRBJ2-5, with TRBD1 identical over 7 bases. Looked up from germline, CDR1 is SSHAT and CDR2 is FNYEAQ (reference sequence). This CDR3 has 16 residues. V was clipped by 5 bases and J by 2 bases; unmatched bases: 11. This CDR3 reads CASSAYSGTAQETQYF. DNA for the CDR3: TGTGCCAGCAGCGCCTACTCCGGGACAGCACAAGAGACCCAGTACTTC.

This clone was detected only a few times. The chain has TRBV7-6 and TRBJ1-4; 7 bases map to TRBD1. The CDR3 has 17 residues. V dropped 5 bases and J dropped 3; count of bases not matched to a gene: 12. The germline CDR1 and CDR2 sequences are SGHVS and FNYEAQ. The CDR3 is CASSADVGGIANEKLFF. CDR3 nucleotides: TGTGCCAGCAGCGCGGACGTAGGGGGCATAGCTAATGAAAAACTGTTTTTT.

This chain uses TRBV18 with TRBJ2-1; TRBD2 aligns across 7 bases. The CDR3 sequence is 15 residues long. Per the germline V gene, CDR1 is KGHSH and CDR2 is LQKENI. With 3 bases clipped from V and 4 bases from J, the junction kept 6 bases outside the gene matches. CDR3 sequence: CASSPGGGDYNEQFF. DNA of the CDR3: TGTGCCAGCTCACCGGGCGGGGGAGATTACAATGAGCAGTTCTTC.

The chain carries TRBV9 and TRBJ2-2; a possible D gene is TRBD2 (6 bases). Germline CDR1 and CDR2: SGDLS and YYNGEE. Trimming shortened V by 0 bases and J by 6 bases, and 18 bases separated the two germline ends. The CDR3 is made up of 17 amino acids. In nucleotides, the CDR3 is TGTGCCAGCAGCGTAGTTTCTCTAGCGAATCACGCCGGGGAGCTGTTTTTT. Its translation: CASSVVSLANHAGELFF.

The chain combines TRBV28 with TRBJ2-3; TRBD1 matches 7 bases. V lost 3 bases, J lost 6 bases, and 3 bases stayed unmatched. CDR1 is MDHEN, CDR2 SYDVKM, per germline. The CDR3 has 13 amino acids. The chain's CDR3 is CASSFQTGDTQYF. The CDR3 nucleotides are TGTGCCAGCAGTTTCCAGACAGGGGATACGCAGTATTTT.

This sequence joins TRBV7-8 and TRBJ2-1, with 9 bases aligning to TRBD2. The germline V gene has CDR1 SGHVS and CDR2 FQNEAQ. V dropped 1 base and J dropped 5; count of bases not matched to a gene: 9. This CDR3 has 17 residues. CDR3 DNA sequence: TGTGCCAGCAGCTTAGTCTTGGCGCGGGGGGGTCACAATGAGCAGTTCTTC. This sequence encodes CASSLVLARGGHNEQFF.

CDR3 nucleotide sequence: TGTGCCACCAGCAGAGACCCTAACGGCGGCGAGCAGTACTTC. This codes for CATSRDPNGGEQYF. This sequence joins TRBV15 and TRBJ2-7; D uncertain. The CDR3 extends over 14 amino acids. Germline V gene data show CDR1 as LNHNV and CDR2 as YYDKDF (reference sequence). Trimming cost V 0 bases and J 6 bases, with 12 bases left between them.

CDR3 loop: CASSRTSGRRDEQFF. CDR3 sequence (DNA): TGTGCCAGCAGCCGGACTAGCGGGAGAAGGGATGAGCAGTTCTTC. The chain is built from TRBV7-8 and TRBJ2-1; TRBD2 aligns across 13 bases. V lost 5 bases to trimming and J lost 8 bases; unmatched junction nucleotides: 6. The CDR3 has 15 amino acids. The V gene's germline CDR1 is SGHVS and CDR2 FQNEAQ.

This clone was seen once. This chain links TRBV7-2 with TRBJ2-3; 10 positions agree with TRBD2. Germline trimming cut 2 bases from V and 0 bases from J; bases unmatched to any gene: 2. Germline CDR1 reads SGHTA; CDR2 reads FQGNSA. CDR3 length equals 16 residues. Here the CDR3 DNA reads TGTGCCAGCAGCTTACTAGCGGGGGCCAGCACAGATACGCAGTATTTT. As protein: CASSLLAGASTDTQYF.

V gene TRBV5-1 combines with J gene TRBJ1-1; the D is unclear. The germline V and J ends were trimmed by 4 bases and 0 bases, with 10 bases remaining between them. This CDR3 has 14 residues. The germline CDR1 and CDR2 sequences are SGHRS and YFSETQ. This chain's CDR3 is CASSNDIMNTEAFF. The CDR3, as DNA: TGCGCCAGCAGCAACGACATCATGAACACTGAAGCTTTCTTT.

The rearrangement joins TRBV5-1 to TRBJ2-1, with D possibly being TRBD2 (7 bases). This CDR3 is 14 amino acids long. CDR1 SGHRS and CDR2 YFSETQ come from the germline V gene. The V end lost 0 bases, the J end lost 9 bases, and 13 bases lay between the germline ends. CDR3 protein: CASSLDREGGEQFF. DNA of the CDR3: TGCGCCAGCAGCTTGGACAGGGAGGGGGGTGAGCAGTTCTTC.